The 15 T cell receptor beta chains below were found in one sample sequenced in a study of control samples from healthy donors and cancer patients. TCRdb's copy holds only in-frame clones and misses some; the assay was immunoSEQ multiplex PCR. The sample has 150,000 or so clones, roughly 93% seen once; the top ten hold under 7%. Input material: blood. These receptor sequences come from a man aged 18 to 30 in good health.

The chain recombines TRBV27 with TRBJ2-1; 7 bases map to TRBD2. The CDR3 runs to 16 residues. The germline V gene encodes CDR1 MNHEY and CDR2 SMNVEV (reference sequence). With V trimmed by 4 bases and J by 4 bases, 10 bases remained unmatched. The chain's CDR3 is CASSSHLADLYNEQFF. The CDR3 DNA reads TGTGCCAGCAGTTCACACCTAGCGGACCTTTACAATGAGCAGTTCTTC.

The chain joins TRBV6-5 to TRBJ2-7; D uncertain. This CDR3 comprises 13 residues. Germline values: CDR1 MNHEY, CDR2 SVGAGI. Trimming cost V 6 bases and J 3 bases, with 12 bases left between them. CDR3 DNA sequence: TGTGCCAGCAGGTATTTTCCAAACTACGAGCAGTACTTC. This sequence encodes CASRYFPNYEQYF.

The chain couples TRBV7-2 to TRBJ1-2, with D unclear. Germline-derived CDR1 and CDR2 are SGHTA and FQGNSA. This CDR3 is 11 amino acids long. V shed 7 bases and J shed 8 bases, with 11 bases lying between them. The CDR3 loop is CASTAAPGYTF. The DNA of the CDR3 is TGTGCCAGCACCGCTGCCCCAGGCTACACCTTC.

The gene calls are TRBV5-4 and TRBJ2-1; D might be TRBD2 (5 bases). The CDR3 is 12 amino acids. Trimming took off 4 bases at V and 10 bases at J, with 12 bases between the two ends. Per the germline V gene, CDR1 is SGHNT and CDR2 is YYREEE (reference sequence). DNA of the CDR3: TGTGCCAGCAGCACTAGGTCACGCGAGCAGTTCTTC. This encodes CASSTRSREQFF. The full variable domain, its missing parts supplied by reference TRBV5-4 and TRBJ2-1, is ETGVTQSPTHLIKTRGQQVTLRCSSQSGHNTVSWYQQALGQGPQFIFQYYREEENGRGNFPPRFSGLQFPNYSSELNVNALELDDSALYLCASSTRSREQFFGPGTRLTVL.

The rearrangement joins TRBV27 to TRBJ1-2; a weak D match, TRBD1 (6 bases). The ends were cut back, 6 bases at V and 8 bases at J, with 13 bases in the middle. Per the germline V gene, CDR1 is MNHEY and CDR2 is SMNVEV (reference sequence). CDR3 length: 12 amino acids. This CDR3 is CASRQHRDGYTF. The CDR3 nucleotides read TGTGCCAGCAGACAACACAGGGACGGCTACACCTTC.

This clone was observed once. The chain links TRBV6-5 to TRBJ2-1, with D uncertain. Trimming pared 7 bases from V and 8 bases from J, leaving 9 bases between. CDR3 length: 11 residues. The germline V gene has CDR1 MNHEY and CDR2 SVGAGI. The CDR3 region is CASTQRYEQFF. In DNA form, the CDR3 reads TGTGCCAGCACTCAGAGATATGAGCAGTTCTTC.

A single count supports this clone. The V call is TRBV4-2, the J call TRBJ1-4, with 8 bases fitting TRBD1. The germline CDR1 and CDR2 sequences are LGHNA and YNFKEQ. The CDR3 is 15 amino acids. V dropped 1 base and J dropped 8; count of bases not matched to a gene: 6. CDR3 sequence (DNA): TGTGCCAGCAGCCAAGCACAGGGGGAGTACGAAAAACTGTTTTTT. Its protein is CASSQAQGEYEKLFF.

The chain joins TRBV15 to TRBJ1-6; D ambiguous. The germline V and J ends were trimmed by 0 bases and 9 bases, with 3 bases remaining between them. CDR3 size: 12 residues. The germline V gene encodes CDR1 LNHNV and CDR2 YYDKDF (reference sequence). The CDR3 here is CATSRDRSPLHF. CDR3 in DNA: TGTGCCACCAGCAGAGATCGTTCACCCCTCCACTTT.

In the case of this clone: Other nucleotide sequences in the sample specify the same CDR3. The rearrangement uses TRBV27 and TRBJ1-2, with D perhaps TRBD1 (5 bases). This CDR3 has 13 residues. Germline CDR1 is MNHEY and CDR2 is SMNVEV (reference sequence). The germline V and J ends were trimmed by 3 bases and 5 bases, with 10 bases remaining between them. In nucleotides, the CDR3 is TGTGCCAGCAGTTTTCCGTCAGGGTATGGCTACACCTTC. It codes for CASSFPSGYGYTF.

The rearrangement uses TRBV6-6 and TRBJ2-1; D not certain. The CDR3 consists of 13 residues. Trimming took off 3 bases at V and 10 bases at J, with 13 bases between the two ends. Looked up from germline, CDR1 is MNHNY and CDR2 is SVGAGI (reference sequence). The CDR3: CASSYLAREEQFF. The CDR3 coding sequence is TGTGCCAGCAGTTATCTCGCGCGAGAGGAGCAGTTCTTC.

This clone was seen just once. The chain recombines TRBV4-1 with TRBJ2-7; 8 bases are shared with TRBD1. The trim removed 7 bases at V and 5 bases at J, leaving 13 bases unmatched. This CDR3 region has 15 residues. The germline gives CDR1 MGHRA, CDR2 YSYEKL. DNA of the CDR3: TGCGCCAGCACCCTCAGGGGGCTCGTTGGTGACGAGCAGTACTTC. Protein product: CASTLRGLVGDEQYF.

As to this clone: The sample carries other DNA sequences with the same CDR3. This chain connects TRBV6-5 to TRBJ1-6; 9 bases line up with TRBD1. CDR3 length: 14 residues. V dropped 6 bases and J dropped 7; count of bases not matched to a gene: 4. CDR1 MNHEY and CDR2 SVGAGI come from the germline V gene. The CDR3 reads CASSSGTGNSPLHF. Here the CDR3 DNA reads TGTGCCAGCAGCTCCGGGACAGGGAATTCACCCCTCCACTTT.

This clone was picked up one time. The chain carries TRBV7-9 and TRBJ2-3, with D perhaps TRBD1 (5 bases). Germline values: CDR1 SEHNR, CDR2 FQNEAQ (reference sequence). This CDR3 contains 16 residues. V shed 1 base and J shed 2 bases, with 13 bases lying between them. The CDR3 spells CASSLVGARTTDTQYF. CDR3 nucleotide sequence: TGTGCCAGCAGCTTAGTAGGGGCAAGGACCACAGATACGCAGTATTTT.

V gene TRBV19 combines with J gene TRBJ1-2, with D tentatively TRBD1 (6 bases). Per the germline V gene, CDR1 is LNHDA and CDR2 is SQIVND (reference sequence). The CDR3 runs to 15 residues. The V gene lost 5 bases and the J gene lost 4 bases, with 17 bases spanning the gap. This chain's CDR3 is CASSPRSQGFYGYTF. The CDR3 DNA sequence: TGTGCCAGTAGTCCCCGTTCACAGGGATTCTATGGCTACACCTTC.

V gene TRBV5-1 combines with J gene TRBJ1-1, with D perhaps matching TRBD1 (6 bases). Germline assignment: CDR1 SGHRS and CDR2 YFSETQ. Between the trimmed V and J ends, which lost 0 bases and 4 bases, there was a span of 13 bases. This CDR3 region has 15 residues. This chain's CDR3 is CASSLVGGLGTEAFF. DNA of the CDR3: TGCGCCAGCAGCTTGGTCGGGGGGCTGGGCACTGAAGCTTTCTTT.